The clone carrying this T cell receptor beta chain was recorded only once. How the authors handled the data: Reference gene primer amplification gave estimated nucleated cell counts. Using immunoSEQ multiplex PCR, the repertoire was profiled, and TCRdb retains in-frame clones only, with some absent. Clonal size and the V and J genes are those of that table, whereas D and trimming came from the DNA. Found here are 40,000 to 50,000 clones, roughly 85% of them singletons; the top ten hold roughly 14%. This entry belongs to a study of blood T cell repertoires in COVID-19. The CDR3 length is 14 residues. The germline gives CDR1 MNHEY, CDR2 SMNVEV (reference sequence). V lost 2 bases and J 2 bases, leaving 10 bases between the germline ends.

The sequencing sample was made of peripheral blood. The chain recombines TRBV27 with TRBJ2-7; D unclear. The TCR originated in a human donor in a cohort sampled during active COVID-19. The donor label of this sample is uncertain. As DNA, the CDR3 is TGTGCCAGCAGTTTACAATACAGCACCTACGAGCAGTACTTC. Residues: CASSLQYSTYEQYF.